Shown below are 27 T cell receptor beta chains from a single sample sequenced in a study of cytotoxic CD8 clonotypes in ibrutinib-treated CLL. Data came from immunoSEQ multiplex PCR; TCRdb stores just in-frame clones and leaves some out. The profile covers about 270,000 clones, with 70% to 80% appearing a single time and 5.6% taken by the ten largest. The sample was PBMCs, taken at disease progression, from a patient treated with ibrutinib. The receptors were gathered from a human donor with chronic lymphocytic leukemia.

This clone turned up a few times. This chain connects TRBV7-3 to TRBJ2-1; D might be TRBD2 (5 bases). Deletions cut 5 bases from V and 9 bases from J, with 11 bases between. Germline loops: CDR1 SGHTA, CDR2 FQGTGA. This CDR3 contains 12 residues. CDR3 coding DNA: TGTGCCAGCAGCCCACGAGGAGGTGAGCAGTTCTTC. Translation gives CASSPRGGEQFF.

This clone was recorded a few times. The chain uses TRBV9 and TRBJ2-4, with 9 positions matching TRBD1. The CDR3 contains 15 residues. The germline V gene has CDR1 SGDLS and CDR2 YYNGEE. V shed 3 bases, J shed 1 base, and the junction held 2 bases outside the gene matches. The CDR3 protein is CASSGDRDAKNIQYF. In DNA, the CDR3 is TGTGCCAGCAGCGGGGACAGGGATGCCAAAAACATTCAGTACTTC.

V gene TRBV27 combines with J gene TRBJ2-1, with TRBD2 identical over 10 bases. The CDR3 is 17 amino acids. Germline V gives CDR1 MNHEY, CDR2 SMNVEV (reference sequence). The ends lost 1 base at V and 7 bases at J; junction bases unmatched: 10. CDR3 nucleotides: TGTGCCAGCAGTTTATATAGCGGTCTAGCGGGAGCGAATGAGCAGTTCTTC. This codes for CASSLYSGLAGANEQFF.

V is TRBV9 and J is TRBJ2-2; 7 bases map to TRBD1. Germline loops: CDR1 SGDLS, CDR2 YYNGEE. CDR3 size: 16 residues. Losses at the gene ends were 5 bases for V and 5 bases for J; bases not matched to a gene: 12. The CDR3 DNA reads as TGTGCCAGCAGTCATGGGTTGACAGGGTCAACCGGGGAGCTGTTTTTT. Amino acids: CASSHGLTGSTGELFF.

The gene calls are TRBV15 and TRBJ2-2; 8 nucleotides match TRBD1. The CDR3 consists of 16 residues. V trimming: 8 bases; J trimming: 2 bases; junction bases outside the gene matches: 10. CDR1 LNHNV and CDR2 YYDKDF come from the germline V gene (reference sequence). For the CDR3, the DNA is TGTGCCACCGCAGGGGGCCGTACCCTCAACACCGGGGAGCTGTTTTTT. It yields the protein CATAGGRTLNTGELFF.

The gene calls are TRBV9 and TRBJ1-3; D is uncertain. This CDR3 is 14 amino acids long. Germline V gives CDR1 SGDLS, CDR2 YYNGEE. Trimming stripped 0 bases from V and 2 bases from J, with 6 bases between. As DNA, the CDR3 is TGTGCCAGCAGCGTAGGCCCTGCTGGAAACACCATATATTTT. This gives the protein CASSVGPAGNTIYF.

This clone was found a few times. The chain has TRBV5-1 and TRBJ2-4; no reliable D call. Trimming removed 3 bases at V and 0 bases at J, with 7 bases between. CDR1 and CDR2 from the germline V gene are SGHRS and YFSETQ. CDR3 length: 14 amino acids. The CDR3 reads CASSSGLAKNIQYF. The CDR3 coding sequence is TGCGCCAGCAGCTCGGGCCTAGCCAAAAACATTCAGTACTTC.

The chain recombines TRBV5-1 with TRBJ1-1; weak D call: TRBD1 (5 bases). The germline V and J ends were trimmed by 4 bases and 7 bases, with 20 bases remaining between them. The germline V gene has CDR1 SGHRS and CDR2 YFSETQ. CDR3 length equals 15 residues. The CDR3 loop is CASSPYRGTSNEAFF. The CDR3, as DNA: TGCGCCAGCAGCCCGTACCGGGGCACGAGTAATGAAGCTTTCTTT.

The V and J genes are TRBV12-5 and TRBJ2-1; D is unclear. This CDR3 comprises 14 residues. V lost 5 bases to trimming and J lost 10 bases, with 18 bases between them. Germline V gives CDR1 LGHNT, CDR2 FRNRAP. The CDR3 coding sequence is TGTGCTAGTGGTGACTCCCTTCTGCCGAAGGAGCAGTTCTTC. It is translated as CASGDSLLPKEQFF.

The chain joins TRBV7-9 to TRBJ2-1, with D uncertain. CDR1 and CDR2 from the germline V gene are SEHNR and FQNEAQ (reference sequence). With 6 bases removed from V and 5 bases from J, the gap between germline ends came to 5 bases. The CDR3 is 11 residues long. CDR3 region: CASRLNNEQFF. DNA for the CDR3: TGTGCCAGCAGGTTAAACAATGAGCAGTTCTTC.

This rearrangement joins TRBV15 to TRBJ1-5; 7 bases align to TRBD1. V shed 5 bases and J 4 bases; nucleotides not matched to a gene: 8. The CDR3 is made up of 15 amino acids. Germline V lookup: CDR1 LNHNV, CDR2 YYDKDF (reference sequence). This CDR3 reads CATSPLTGPNQPQHF. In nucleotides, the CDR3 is TGTGCCACCAGCCCTTTGACAGGGCCTAATCAGCCCCAGCATTTT.

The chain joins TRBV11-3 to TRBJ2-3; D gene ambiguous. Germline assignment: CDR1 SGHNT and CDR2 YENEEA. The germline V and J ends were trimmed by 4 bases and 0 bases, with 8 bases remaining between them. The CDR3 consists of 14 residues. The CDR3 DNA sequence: TGTGCCAGCAGCTCCAGCCCTAGCACAGATACGCAGTATTTT. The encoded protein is CASSSSPSTDTQYF.

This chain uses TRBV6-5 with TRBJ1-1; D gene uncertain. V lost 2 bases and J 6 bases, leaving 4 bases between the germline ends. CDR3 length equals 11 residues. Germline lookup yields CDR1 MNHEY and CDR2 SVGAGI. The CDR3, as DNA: TGTGCCAGCAGTTACATCCCTGAAGCTTTCTTT. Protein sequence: CASSYIPEAFF.

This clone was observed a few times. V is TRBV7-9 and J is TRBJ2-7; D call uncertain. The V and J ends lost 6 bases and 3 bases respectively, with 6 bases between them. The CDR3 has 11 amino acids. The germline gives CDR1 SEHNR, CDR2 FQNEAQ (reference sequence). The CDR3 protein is CASSPYYEQYF. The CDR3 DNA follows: TGTGCCAGCAGTCCCTACTACGAGCAGTACTTC.

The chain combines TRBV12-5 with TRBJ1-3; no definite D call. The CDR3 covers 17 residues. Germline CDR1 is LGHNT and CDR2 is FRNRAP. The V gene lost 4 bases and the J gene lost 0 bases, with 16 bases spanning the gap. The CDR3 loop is CASGYPSDTFSGNTIYF. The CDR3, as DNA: TGTGCTAGTGGTTACCCCTCGGATACCTTCTCTGGAAACACCATATATTTT.

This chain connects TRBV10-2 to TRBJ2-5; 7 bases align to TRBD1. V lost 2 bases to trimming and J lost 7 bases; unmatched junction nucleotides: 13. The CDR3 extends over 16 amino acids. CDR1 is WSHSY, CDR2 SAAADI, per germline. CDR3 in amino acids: CASSELGQEPAGTQYF. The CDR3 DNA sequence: TGCGCCAGCAGTGAGCTCGGACAGGAACCCGCCGGGACCCAGTACTTC.

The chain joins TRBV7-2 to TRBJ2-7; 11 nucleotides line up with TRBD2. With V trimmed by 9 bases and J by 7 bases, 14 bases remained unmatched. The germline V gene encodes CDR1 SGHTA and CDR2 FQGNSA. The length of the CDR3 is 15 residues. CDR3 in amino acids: CASAGLAGFLREQYF. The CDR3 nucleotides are TGTGCCAGTGCTGGACTAGCGGGTTTTTTGAGGGAGCAGTACTTC. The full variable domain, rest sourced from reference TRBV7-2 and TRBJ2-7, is GAGVSQSPSNKVTEKGKDVELRCDPISGHTALYWYRQSLGQGLEFLIYFQGNSAPDKSGLPSDRFSAERTGGSVSTLTIQRTQQEDSAVYLCASAGLAGFLREQYFGPGTRLTVT.

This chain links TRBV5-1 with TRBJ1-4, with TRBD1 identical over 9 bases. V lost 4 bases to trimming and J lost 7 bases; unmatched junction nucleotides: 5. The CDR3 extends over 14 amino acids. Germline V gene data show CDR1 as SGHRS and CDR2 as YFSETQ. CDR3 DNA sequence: TGCGCCAGCAGCCAACAGGGGGCGTTTGAAAAACTGTTTTTT. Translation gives CASSQQGAFEKLFF.

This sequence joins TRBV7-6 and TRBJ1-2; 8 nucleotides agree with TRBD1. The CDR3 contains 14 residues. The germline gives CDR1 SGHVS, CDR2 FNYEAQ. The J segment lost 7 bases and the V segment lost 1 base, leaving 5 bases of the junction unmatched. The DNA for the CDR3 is TGTGCCAGCAGCTTAGACCAGGGGGCAGGTGGCTACACCTTC. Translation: CASSLDQGAGGYTF.

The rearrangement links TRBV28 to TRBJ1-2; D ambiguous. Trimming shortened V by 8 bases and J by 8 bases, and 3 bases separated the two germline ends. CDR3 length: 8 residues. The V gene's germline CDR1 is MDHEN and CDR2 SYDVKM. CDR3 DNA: TGTGCCAGCGGAGGCTACACCTTC. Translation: CASGGYTF.

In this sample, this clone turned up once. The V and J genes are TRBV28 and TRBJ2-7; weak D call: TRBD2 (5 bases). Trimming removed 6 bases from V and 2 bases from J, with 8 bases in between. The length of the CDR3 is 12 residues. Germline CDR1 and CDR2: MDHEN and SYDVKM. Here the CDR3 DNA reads TGTGCCAGCAGCCCCGGGGCCTACGAGCAGTACTTC. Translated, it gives CASSPGAYEQYF.

This CDR3 is CASSTTGYDEKLFF. The CDR3 nucleotides are TGTGCCAGCAGCACGACAGGGTATGATGAAAAACTGTTTTTT. This chain connects TRBV7-8 to TRBJ1-4; 7 bases map to TRBD1. V dropped 5 bases and J dropped 6; count of bases not matched to a gene: 6. Germline lookup yields CDR1 SGHVS and CDR2 FQNEAQ. This CDR3 comprises 14 residues.

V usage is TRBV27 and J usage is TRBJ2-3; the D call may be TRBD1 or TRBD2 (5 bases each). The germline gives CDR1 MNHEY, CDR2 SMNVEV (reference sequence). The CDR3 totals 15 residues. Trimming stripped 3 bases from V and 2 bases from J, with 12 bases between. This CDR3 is CASSLWGRNTDTQYF. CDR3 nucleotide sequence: TGTGCCAGCAGTTTGTGGGGACGAAACACAGATACGCAGTATTTT.

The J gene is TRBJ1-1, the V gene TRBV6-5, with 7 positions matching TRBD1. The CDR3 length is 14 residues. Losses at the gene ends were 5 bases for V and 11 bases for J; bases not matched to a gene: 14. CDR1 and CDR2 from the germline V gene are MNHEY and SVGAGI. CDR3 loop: CASSQTGTVLGAFF. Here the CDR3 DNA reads TGTGCCAGCAGTCAGACAGGGACAGTCCTCGGGGCTTTCTTT.

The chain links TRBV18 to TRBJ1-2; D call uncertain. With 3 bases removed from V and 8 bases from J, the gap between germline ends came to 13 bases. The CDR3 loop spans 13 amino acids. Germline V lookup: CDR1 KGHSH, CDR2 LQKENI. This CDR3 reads CASSPKYETGYTF. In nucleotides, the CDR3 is TGTGCCAGCTCACCCAAGTATGAGACCGGCTACACCTTC. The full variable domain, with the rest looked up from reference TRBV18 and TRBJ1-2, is NAGVMQNPRHLVRRRGQEARLRCSPMKGHSHVYWYRQLPEEGLKFMVYLQKENIIDESGMPKERFSAEFPKEGPSILRIQQVVRGDSAAYFCASSPKYETGYTFGSGTRLTVV.

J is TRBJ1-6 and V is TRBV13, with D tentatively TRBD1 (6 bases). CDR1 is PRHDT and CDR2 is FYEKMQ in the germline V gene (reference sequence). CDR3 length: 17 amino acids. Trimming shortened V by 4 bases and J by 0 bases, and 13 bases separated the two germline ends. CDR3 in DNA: TGTGCCAGCAGCTGGGGGCACGACTACTCCTATAATTCACCCCTCCACTTT. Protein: CASSWGHDYSYNSPLHF.

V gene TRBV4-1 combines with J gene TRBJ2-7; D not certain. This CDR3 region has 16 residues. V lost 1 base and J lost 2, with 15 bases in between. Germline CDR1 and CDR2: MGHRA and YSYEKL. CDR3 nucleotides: TGCGCCAGCAGCCAAGGGCTCCGGCAGGCTACCTACGAGCAGTACTTC. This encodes CASSQGLRQATYEQYF.